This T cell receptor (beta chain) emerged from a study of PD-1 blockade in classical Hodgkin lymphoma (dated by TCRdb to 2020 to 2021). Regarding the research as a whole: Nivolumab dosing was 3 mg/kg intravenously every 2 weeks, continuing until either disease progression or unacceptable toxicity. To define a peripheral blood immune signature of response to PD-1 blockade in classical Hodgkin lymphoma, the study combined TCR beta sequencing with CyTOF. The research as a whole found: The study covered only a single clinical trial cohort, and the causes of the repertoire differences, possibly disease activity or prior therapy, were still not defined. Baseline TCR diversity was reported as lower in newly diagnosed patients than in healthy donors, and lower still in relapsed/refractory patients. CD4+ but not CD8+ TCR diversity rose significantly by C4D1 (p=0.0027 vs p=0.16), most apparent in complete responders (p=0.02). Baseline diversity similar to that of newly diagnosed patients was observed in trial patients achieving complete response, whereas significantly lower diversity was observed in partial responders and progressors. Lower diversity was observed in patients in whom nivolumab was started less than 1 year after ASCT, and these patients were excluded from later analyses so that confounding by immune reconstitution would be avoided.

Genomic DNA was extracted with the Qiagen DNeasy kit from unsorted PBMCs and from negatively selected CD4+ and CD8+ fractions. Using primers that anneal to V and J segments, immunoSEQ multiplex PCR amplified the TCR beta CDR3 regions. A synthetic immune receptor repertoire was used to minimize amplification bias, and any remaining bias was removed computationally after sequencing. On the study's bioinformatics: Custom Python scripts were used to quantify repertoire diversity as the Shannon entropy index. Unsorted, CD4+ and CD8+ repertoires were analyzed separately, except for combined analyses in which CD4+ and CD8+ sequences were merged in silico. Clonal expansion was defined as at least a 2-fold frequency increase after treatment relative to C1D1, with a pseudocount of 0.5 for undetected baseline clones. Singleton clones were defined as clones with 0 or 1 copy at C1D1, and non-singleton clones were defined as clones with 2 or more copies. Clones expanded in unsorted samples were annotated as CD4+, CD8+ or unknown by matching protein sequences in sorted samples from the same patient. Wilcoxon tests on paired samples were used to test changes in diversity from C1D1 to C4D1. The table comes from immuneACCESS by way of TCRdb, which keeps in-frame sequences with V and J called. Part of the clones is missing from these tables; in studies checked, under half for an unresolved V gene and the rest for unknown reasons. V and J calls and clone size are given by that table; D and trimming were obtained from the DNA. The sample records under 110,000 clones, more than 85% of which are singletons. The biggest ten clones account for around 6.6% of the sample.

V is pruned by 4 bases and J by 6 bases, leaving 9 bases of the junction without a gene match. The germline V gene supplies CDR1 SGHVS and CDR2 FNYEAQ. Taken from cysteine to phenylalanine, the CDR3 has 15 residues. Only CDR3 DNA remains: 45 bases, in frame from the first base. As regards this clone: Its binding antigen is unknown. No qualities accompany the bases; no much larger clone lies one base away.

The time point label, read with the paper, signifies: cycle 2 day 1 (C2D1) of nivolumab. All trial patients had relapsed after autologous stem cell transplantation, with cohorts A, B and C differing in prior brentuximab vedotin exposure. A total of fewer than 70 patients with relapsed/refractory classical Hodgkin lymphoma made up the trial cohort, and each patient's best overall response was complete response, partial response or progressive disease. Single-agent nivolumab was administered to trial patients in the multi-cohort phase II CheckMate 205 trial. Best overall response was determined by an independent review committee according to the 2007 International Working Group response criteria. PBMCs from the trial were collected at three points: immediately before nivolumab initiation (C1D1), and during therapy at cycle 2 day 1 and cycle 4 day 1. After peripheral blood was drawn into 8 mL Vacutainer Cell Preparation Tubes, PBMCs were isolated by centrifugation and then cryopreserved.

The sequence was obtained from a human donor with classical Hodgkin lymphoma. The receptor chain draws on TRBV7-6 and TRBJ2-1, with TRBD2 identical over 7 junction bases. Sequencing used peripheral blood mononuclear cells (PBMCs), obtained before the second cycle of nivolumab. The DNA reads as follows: TGTGCCAGCAGCTACGGGGGTAGGACTAGCAATGAGCAGTTCTTC. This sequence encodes CASSYGGRTSNEQFF.